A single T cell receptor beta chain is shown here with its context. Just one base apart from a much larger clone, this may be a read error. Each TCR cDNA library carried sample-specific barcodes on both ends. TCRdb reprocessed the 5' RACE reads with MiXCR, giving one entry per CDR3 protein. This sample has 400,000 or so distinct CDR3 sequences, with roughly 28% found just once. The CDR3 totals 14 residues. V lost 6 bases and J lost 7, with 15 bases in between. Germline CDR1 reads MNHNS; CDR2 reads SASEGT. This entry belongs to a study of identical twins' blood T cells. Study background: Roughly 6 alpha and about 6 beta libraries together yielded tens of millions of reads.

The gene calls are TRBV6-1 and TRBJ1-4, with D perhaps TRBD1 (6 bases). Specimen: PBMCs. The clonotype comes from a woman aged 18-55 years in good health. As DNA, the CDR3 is TGTGCCAGCAGCCCGGGGGCGGGTAGTGAAAAACTGTTTTTT. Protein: CASSPGAGSEKLFF.